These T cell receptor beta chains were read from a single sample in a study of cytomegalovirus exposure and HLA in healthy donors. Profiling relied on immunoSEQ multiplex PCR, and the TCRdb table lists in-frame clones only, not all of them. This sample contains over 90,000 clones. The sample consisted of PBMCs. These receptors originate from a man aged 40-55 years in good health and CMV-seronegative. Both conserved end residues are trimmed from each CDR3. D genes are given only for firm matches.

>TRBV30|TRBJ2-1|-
AWISQTRSNNEQF
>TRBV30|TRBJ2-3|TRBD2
AWTAGGLSTDTQY
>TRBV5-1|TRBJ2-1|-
ASRDRSGPYNEQF
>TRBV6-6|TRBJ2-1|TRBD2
ASRGTTDNEQF
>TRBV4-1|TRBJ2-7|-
ASSSISGTDSYEQY
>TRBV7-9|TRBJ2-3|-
ASSFFGSDTQY
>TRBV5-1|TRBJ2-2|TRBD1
ASSLEQGATGELF
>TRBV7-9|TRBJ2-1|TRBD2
ASSFLLGTSVYNEQF
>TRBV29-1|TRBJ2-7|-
SVGLRGDAY
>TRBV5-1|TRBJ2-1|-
ASSLPGVDNEQF
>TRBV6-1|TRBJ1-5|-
ASRSVGPNQPQH
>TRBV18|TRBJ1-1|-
ASSVTMSDEAF
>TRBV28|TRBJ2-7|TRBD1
ASRTAGTGIYEQY
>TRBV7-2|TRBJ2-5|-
ASSLVVITEETQY
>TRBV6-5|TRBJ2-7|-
ASSYLTGGYEQY
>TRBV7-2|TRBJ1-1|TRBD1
ASSPRDRGRTEAF
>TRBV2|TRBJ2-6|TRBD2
ASRGTSVDFISGANVLT
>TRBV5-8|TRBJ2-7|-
ASSLGQGFSYEQY
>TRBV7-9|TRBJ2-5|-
ASSTRRGQETQY
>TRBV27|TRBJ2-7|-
ASSLVDRNLHEQY
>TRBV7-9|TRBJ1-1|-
ASSPLTGLSNTEAF
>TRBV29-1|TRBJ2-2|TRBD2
SVNQILAGKNTGELF
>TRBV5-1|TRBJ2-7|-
ASSSGLPTHEQY